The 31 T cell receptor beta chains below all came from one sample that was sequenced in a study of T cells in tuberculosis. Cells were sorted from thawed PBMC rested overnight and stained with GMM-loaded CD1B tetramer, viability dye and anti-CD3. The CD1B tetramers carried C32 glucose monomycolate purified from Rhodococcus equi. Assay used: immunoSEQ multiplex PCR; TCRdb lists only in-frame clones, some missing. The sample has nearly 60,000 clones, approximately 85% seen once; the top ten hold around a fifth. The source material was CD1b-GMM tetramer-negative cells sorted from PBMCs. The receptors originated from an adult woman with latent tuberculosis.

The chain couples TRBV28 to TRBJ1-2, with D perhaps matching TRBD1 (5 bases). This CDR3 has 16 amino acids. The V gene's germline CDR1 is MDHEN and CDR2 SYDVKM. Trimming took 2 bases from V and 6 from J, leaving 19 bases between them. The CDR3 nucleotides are TGTGCCAGCAGTTTAGTCGCAGGGCATCTAAACCATGGCTACACCTTC. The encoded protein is CASSLVAGHLNHGYTF.

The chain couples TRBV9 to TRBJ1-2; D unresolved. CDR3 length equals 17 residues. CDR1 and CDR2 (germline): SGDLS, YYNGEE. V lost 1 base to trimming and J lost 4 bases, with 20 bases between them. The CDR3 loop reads CASSVNPVENDIYGYTF. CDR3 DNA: TGTGCCAGCAGCGTAAACCCTGTGGAGAACGATATCTATGGCTACACCTTC. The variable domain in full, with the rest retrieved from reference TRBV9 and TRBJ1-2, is DSGVTQTPKHLITATGQRVTLRCSPRSGDLSVYWYQQSLDQGLQFLIQYYNGEERAKGNILERFSAQQFPDLHSELNLSSLELGDSALYFCASSVNPVENDIYGYTFGSGTRLTVV.

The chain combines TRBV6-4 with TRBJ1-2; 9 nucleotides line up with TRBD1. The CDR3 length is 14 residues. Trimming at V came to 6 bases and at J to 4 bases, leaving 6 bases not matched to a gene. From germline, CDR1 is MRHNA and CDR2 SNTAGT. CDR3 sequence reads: CASSPGGQGYGYTF. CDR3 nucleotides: TGTGCCAGCAGCCCGGGGGGACAGGGCTATGGCTACACCTTC.

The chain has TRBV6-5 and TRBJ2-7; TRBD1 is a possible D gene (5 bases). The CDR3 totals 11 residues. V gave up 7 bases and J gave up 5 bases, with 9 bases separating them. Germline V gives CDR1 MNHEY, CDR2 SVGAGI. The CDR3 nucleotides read TGTGCCAGCACCCAGGGCCACGAGCAGTACTTC. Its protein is CASTQGHEQYF.

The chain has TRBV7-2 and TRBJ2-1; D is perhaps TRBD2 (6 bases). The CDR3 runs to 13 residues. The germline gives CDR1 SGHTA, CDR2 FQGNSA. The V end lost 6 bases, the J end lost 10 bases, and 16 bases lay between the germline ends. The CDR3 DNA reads TGTGCCAGCAGTCCGTCGGCGGGAACCGAGCAGTTCTTC. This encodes CASSPSAGTEQFF.

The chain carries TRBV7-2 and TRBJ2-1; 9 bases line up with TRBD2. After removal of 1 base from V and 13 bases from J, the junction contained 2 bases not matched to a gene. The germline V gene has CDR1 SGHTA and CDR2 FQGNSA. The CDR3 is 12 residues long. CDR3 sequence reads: CASSLGLAVQFF. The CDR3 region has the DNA TGTGCCAGCAGCTTAGGACTAGCGGTTCAGTTCTTC.

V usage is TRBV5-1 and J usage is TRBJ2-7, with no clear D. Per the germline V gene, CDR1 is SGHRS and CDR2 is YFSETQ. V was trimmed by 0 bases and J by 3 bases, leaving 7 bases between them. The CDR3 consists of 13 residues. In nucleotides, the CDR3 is TGCGCCAGCAGCTTGGGGCTAGACTACGAGCAGTACTTC. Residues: CASSLGLDYEQYF.

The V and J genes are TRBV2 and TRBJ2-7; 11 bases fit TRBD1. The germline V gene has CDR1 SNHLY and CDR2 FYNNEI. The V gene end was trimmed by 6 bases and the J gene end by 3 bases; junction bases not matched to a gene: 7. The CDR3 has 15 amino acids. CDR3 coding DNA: TGTGCCAGCAGCAAACCGGGACAGGGGGACTACGAGCAGTACTTC. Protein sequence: CASSKPGQGDYEQYF.

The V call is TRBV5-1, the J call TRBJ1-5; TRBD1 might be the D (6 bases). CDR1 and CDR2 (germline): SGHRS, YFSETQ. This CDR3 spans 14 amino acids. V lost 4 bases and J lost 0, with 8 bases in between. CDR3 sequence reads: CASSLDSSNQPQHF. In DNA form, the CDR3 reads TGCGCCAGCAGCCTGGACAGTAGCAATCAGCCCCAGCATTTT.

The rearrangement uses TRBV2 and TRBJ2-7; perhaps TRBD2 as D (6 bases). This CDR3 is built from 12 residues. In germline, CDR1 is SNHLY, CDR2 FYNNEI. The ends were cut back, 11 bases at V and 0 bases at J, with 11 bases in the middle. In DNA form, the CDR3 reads TGTGCCGCGGGGCGGGGCTCCTACGAGCAGTACTTC. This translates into CAAGRGSYEQYF.

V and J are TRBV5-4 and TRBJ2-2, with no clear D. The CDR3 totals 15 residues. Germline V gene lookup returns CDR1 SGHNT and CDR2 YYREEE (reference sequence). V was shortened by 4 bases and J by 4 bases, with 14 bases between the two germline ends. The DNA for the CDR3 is TGTGCCAGCAGCCCTCTCCCACGGGTCACCGGGGAGCTGTTTTTT. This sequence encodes CASSPLPRVTGELFF. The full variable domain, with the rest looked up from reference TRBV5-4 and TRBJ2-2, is ETGVTQSPTHLIKTRGQQVTLRCSSQSGHNTVSWYQQALGQGPQFIFQYYREEENGRGNFPPRFSGLQFPNYSSELNVNALELDDSALYLCASSPLPRVTGELFFGEGSRLTVL.

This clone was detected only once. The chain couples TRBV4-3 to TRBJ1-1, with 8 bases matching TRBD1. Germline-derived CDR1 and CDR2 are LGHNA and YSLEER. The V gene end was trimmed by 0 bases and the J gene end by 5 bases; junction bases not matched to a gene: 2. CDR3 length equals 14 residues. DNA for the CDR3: TGCGCCAGCAGCCAAGACAGGGGGCTTACTGAAGCTTTCTTT. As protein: CASSQDRGLTEAFF.

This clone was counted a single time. The CDR3 loop is CASSQEGSTEAFF. In nucleotides, the CDR3 is TGTGCCAGCAGCCAAGAAGGGAGCACTGAAGCTTTCTTT. V gene TRBV4-2 combines with J gene TRBJ1-1; D remains unclear. Germline CDR1 LGHNA, CDR2 YNFKEQ. The germline V and J ends were trimmed by 0 bases and 4 bases, with 6 bases remaining between them. The CDR3 is 13 residues long.

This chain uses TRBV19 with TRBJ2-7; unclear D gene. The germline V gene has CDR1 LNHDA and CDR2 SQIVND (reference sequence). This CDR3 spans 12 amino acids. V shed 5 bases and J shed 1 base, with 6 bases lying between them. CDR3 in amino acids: CASSYGSYEQYF. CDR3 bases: TGTGCCAGTAGTTACGGTTCCTACGAGCAGTACTTC.

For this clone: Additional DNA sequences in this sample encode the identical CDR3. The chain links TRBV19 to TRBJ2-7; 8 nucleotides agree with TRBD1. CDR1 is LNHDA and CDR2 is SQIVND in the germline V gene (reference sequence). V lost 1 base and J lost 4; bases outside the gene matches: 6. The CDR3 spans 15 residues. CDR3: CASSIAGQGVYEQYF. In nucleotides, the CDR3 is TGTGCCAGTAGTATAGCCGGACAGGGTGTGTACGAGCAGTACTTC.

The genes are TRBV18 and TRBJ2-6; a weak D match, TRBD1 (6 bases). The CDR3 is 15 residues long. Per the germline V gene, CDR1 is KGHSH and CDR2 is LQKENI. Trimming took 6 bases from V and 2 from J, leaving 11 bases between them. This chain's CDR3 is CASSVDSPGANVLTF. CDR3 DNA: TGTGCCAGCTCCGTGGACAGCCCTGGGGCCAACGTCCTGACTTTC.

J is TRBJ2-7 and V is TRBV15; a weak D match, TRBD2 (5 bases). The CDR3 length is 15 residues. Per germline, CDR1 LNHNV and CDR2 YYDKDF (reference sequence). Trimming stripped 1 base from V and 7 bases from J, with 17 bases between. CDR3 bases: TGTGCCACCAGCAGAGGGACCGAGAGGGTTTGGGAGCAGTACTTC. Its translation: CATSRGTERVWEQYF. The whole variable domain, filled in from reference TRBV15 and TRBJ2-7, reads DAMVIQNPRYQVTQFGKPVTLSCSQTLNHNVMYWYQQKSSQAPKLLFHYYDKDFNNEADTPDNFQSRRPNTSFCFLDIRSPGLGDTAMYLCATSRGTERVWEQYFGPGTRLTVT.

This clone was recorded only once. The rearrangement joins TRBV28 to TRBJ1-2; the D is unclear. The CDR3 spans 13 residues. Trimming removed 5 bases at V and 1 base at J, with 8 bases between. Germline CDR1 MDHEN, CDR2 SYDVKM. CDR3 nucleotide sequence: TGTGCCAGCAGTACCACGGTTAACTATGGCTACACCTTC. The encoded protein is CASSTTVNYGYTF.

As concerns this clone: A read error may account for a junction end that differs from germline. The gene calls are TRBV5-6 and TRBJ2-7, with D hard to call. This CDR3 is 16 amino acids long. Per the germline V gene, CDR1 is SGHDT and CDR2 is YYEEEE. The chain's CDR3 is CASSLRRSLSAYEQCF. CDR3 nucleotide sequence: TGTGCCAGCAGCTTGCGCCGGAGCCTAAGTGCCTACGAGCAGTGCTTC.

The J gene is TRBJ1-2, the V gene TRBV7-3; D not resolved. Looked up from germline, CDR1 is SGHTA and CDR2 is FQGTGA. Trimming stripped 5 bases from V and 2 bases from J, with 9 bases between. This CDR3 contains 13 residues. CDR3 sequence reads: CASSPDGNYGYTF. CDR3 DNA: TGTGCCAGCAGCCCCGACGGGAACTATGGCTACACCTTC.

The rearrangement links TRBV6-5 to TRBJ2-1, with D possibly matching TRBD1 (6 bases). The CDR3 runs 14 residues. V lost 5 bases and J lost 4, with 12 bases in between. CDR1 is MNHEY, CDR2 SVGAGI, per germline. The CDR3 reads CASSTPQGYNEQFF. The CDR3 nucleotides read TGTGCCAGCAGTACCCCCCAGGGGTACAATGAGCAGTTCTTC.

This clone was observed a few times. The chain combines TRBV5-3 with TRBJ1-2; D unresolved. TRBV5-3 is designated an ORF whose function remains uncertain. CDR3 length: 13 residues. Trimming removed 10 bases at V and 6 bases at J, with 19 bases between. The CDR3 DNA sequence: TGTGCCGTAAACGAACGGGGTGGGGATGGCTACACCTTC. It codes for CAVNERGGDGYTF.

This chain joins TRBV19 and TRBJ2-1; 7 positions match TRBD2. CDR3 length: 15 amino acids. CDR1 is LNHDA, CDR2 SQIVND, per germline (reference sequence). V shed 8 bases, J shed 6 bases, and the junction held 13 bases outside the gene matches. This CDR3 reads CASGLGQRPFNEQFF. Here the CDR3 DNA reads TGTGCCAGTGGACTAGGGCAGCGGCCATTCAATGAGCAGTTCTTC.

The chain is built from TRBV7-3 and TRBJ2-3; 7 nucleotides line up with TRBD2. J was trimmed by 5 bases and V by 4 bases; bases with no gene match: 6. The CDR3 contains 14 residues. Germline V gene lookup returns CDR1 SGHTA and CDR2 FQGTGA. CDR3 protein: CASSYGRSEDTQYF. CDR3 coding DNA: TGTGCCAGCAGCTACGGGAGGTCAGAAGATACGCAGTATTTT.

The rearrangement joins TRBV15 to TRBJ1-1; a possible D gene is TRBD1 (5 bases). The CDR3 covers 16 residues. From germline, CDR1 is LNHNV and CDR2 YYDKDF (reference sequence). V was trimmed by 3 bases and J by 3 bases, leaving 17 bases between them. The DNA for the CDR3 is TGTGCCACCAGCAGTTTTGCGTTTGGGGGGTACACTGAAGCTTTCTTT. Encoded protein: CATSSFAFGGYTEAFF.

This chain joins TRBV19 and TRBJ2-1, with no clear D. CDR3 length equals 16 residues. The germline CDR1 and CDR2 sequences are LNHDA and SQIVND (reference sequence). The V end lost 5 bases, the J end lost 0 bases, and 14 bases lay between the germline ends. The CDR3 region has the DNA TGTGCCAGTAGTTTCTTCGCAGTTGGCTCCTACAATGAGCAGTTCTTC. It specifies CASSFFAVGSYNEQFF. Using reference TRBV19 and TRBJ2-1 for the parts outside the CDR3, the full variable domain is DGGITQSPKYLFRKEGQNVTLSCEQNLNHDAMYWYRQDPGQGLRLIYYSQIVNDFQKGDIAEGYSVSREKKESFPLTVTSAQKNPTAFYLCASSFFAVGSYNEQFFGPGTRLTVL.

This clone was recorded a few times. The CDR3 loop is CASSLEYYGYTF. CDR3 nucleotides: TGTGCCAGCAGTTTGGAGTACTATGGCTACACCTTC. The chain uses TRBV28 and TRBJ1-2, with D uncertain. The length of the CDR3 is 12 residues. Germline V CDR1 and CDR2: MDHEN, SYDVKM. The V end was cut by 3 bases, the J end by 3 bases, with 5 bases between.

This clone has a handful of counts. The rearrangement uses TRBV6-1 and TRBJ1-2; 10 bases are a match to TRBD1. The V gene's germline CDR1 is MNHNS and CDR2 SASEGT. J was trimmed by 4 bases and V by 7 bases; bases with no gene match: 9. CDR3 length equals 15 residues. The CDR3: CASTKTGGAGYGYTF. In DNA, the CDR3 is TGTGCCAGCACCAAGACAGGGGGCGCGGGCTATGGCTACACCTTC.

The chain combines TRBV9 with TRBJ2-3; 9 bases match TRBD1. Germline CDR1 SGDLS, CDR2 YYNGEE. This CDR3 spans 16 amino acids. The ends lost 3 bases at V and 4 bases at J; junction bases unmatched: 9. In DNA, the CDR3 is TGTGCCAGCAGCGGCCTGACAGGGGGGATCGCAGATACGCAGTATTTT. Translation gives CASSGLTGGIADTQYF.

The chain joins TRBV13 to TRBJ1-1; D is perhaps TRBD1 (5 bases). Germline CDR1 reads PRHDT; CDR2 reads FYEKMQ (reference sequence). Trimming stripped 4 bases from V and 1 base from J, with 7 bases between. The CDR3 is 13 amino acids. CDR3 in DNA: TGTGCCAGCAGCTCTGACAGGAACACTGAAGCTTTCTTT. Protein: CASSSDRNTEAFF.

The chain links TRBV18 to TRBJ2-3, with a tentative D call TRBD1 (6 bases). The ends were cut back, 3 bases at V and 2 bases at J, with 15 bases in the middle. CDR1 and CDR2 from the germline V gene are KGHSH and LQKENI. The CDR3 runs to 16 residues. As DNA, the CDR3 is TGTGCCAGCTCACCGCGGGCAGGGGTTCCCACAGATACGCAGTATTTT. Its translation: CASSPRAGVPTDTQYF.